The 3 T cell receptor beta chains listed next were all sequenced from one sample in a study of human CD8 memory T cell subsets. TCR beta was sequenced from UMI-tagged 5' RACE libraries. TCRdb re-called the 5' RACE reads and gives one entry per CDR3 protein, without DNA. This table holds about 7,000 distinct CDR3 sequences. Sequencing was done on a sample of CD8+ stem-like memory T cells (TSCM and TCM) sorted from PBMCs. Noted subset: stem-like memory CD8 T cells (TSTEM), CCR7+ PD-1- TIGIT-. The source of these receptors is a human donor in good health.

The gene calls are TRBV5-1 and TRBJ2-1. Germline-derived CDR1 and CDR2 are SGHRS and YFSETQ. CDR3 length: 14 amino acids. The CDR3 loop is CASRMESSYNEQFF.

The chain employs TRBV7-9 and TRBJ2-1. The germline gives CDR1 SEHNR, CDR2 FQNEAQ (reference sequence). This CDR3 contains 12 residues. CDR3 protein: CASSSEHEDPFF.

V usage is TRBV12-3 or TRBV12-4 and J usage is TRBJ2-1; the TCRdb call, TRBD2, lacks DNA for checking. The CDR3 runs 16 residues. This chain's CDR3 is CASNSRGGGSYNEQFF.